Shown below are 9 T cell receptor beta chains from a single sample sequenced in a study of T cells in Graves' hyperthyroidism and ophthalmopathy. Regions amplified from RNA transcripts were the TCR beta CDR3 regions. First-round RT-PCR of the TCR CDR3 relied on the HTBI primer set. TCRdb reprocessed the multiplex PCR reads with MiXCR, giving one entry per CDR3 protein. The table includes around 600,000 distinct CDR3 sequences, about 45% detected once. Sequenced input: peripheral blood or thyroid tissue (not recorded which). The receptors shown here come from an adult man with Graves' disease, either hyperthyroidism or ophthalmopathy (not recorded which).

As regards this clonotype: This may be a read error: a much more frequent sequence differs by one nucleotide. This sequence joins TRBV10-3 and TRBJ1-1; TRBD1 is a possible D gene (6 bases). Germline V gene sequence: CDR1 ENHRY, CDR2 SYGVKD. This CDR3 spans 14 amino acids. The CDR3 nucleotides read TGTGCCATCAGTGAGACAGGGCTGAACGCTGAAGCTTTCTTT. Translated, it gives CAISETGLNAEAFF.

Details on this clonotype: A much larger clone lies a single base off, so this may be a read error. Likely a read error: the CDR3 ends without its conserved phenylalanine or tryptophan. This chain links TRBV24-1 with TRBJ1-1; D gene unclear. The ends were cut back, 0 bases at V and 6 bases at J, with 1 base in the middle. This CDR3 region has 11 residues. Germline V CDR1 and CDR2: KGHDR, SFDVKD. This CDR3 reads CATSDLSEAFS. The DNA for the CDR3 is TGTGCCACCAGTGATTTGTCTGAAGCTTTCTCT.

The chain is built from TRBV7-8 and TRBJ2-2; D possibly uses TRBD1 or TRBD2 (5 bases each). This CDR3 has 15 amino acids. The germline V gene encodes CDR1 SGHVS and CDR2 FQNEAQ. The V and J ends lost 8 bases and 1 base respectively, with 14 bases between them. The CDR3 region has the DNA TGTGCCAGCCACCCGGGGCAGGGGAACACCGGGGAGCTGTTTTTT. It translates to CASHPGQGNTGELFF.

This chain links TRBV6-6 with TRBJ1-1; 8 bases are a match to TRBD1. Losses at the gene ends were 8 bases for V and 7 bases for J; bases not matched to a gene: 9. CDR1 is MNHNY and CDR2 is SVGAGI in the germline V gene (reference sequence). This CDR3 comprises 13 residues. CDR3 sequence (DNA): TGTGCCAGCCACCTCGGACAGGGTAGTGAAGCTTTCTTT. It translates to CASHLGQGSEAFF.

The V gene is TRBV25-1, the J gene TRBJ2-7; D unclear. Germline CDR1 MGHDK, CDR2 SYGVNS. This CDR3 comprises 16 residues. Between the trimmed V and J ends, which lost 2 bases and 0 bases, there was a span of 14 bases. The DNA of the CDR3 is TGTGCCAGCAGTGAACGATTGGCAGGCCGCTCCTACGAGCAGTACTTC. The encoded protein is CASSERLAGRSYEQYF.

This clonotype was seen at least ten times. DNA for the CDR3: TGTGCCAGCAGCTTCACCGGGTCTGAAAAACTGTTTTTT. Amino acids: CASSFTGSEKLFF. The chain employs TRBV7-9 and TRBJ1-4; D is ambiguous. The V and J ends lost 3 bases and 7 bases respectively, with 9 bases between them. The CDR3 is 13 amino acids. Germline V CDR1 and CDR2: SEHNR, FQNEAQ (reference sequence).

The gene calls are TRBV6-1 and TRBJ2-7; perhaps TRBD1 as D (6 bases). The CDR3 sequence is 13 residues long. With 7 bases removed from V and 4 bases from J, the gap between germline ends came to 14 bases. CDR1 MNHNS and CDR2 SASEGT come from the germline V gene. The CDR3 DNA is TGTGCCAGCATAGGGGGACGGGGATACGAGCAGTACTTC. Its protein product is CASIGGRGYEQYF.

The rearrangement uses TRBV7-6 and TRBJ2-7, with D possibly being TRBD2 (7 bases). Germline V gives CDR1 SGHVS, CDR2 FNYEAQ. The V end lost 1 base, the J end lost 6 bases, and 16 bases lay between the germline ends. The CDR3 totals 15 residues. Written as DNA, the CDR3 is TGTGCCAGCAGCTTAGAAGTTGGGGGGGCCACCGAGCAGTACTTC. Amino acids: CASSLEVGGATEQYF.

Only one count was recorded for this clonotype. The chain combines TRBV15 with TRBJ2-7, with 10 positions matching TRBD1. V lost 4 bases to trimming and J lost 9 bases; unmatched junction nucleotides: 12. The germline gives CDR1 LNHNV, CDR2 YYDKDF (reference sequence). This CDR3 has 15 residues. Here the CDR3 DNA reads TGTGCCACCAGCAAAACAGGGGGGACAGGGGTTATGCAGTACTTC. Residues: CATSKTGGTGVMQYF.